The rows below give T cell receptor beta chains drawn from one sample of a study of spatial heterogeneity in lung cancer. TCRdb used MiXCR to reprocess the 5' RACE reads, holding one entry per CDR3 protein. Of a few thousand distinct CDR3 sequences listed, around 18% are singletons. This specimen consisted of normal lung tissue next to the tumor, obtained at surgery. Source of these receptors: a male donor with early-stage non-small cell lung cancer. Both conserved end residues are part of each CDR3.

j_call v_call cdr3_aa
TRBJ1-2 TRBV20-1 CSATGIAGGYTF
TRBJ2-5 TRBV7-2 CASSLRGRETQYF
TRBJ2-7 TRBV27 CASSSVGAYLYEQYF
TRBJ1-5 TRBV5-6 CASSSIGQGTSNQPQHF
TRBJ2-3 TRBV12-3/TRBV12-4 CASSLGADTQYF
TRBJ2-7 TRBV12-3/TRBV12-4 CASSPTGTGGSYEQYF
TRBJ1-2 TRBV12-3/TRBV12-4 CASSVQGITYGYTF
TRBJ2-5 TRBV5-1 CASISMETQYF
TRBJ1-1 TRBV6-5 CASSSTAGDTEAFF
TRBJ1-1 TRBV18 CASSPGQVQDTEAFF
TRBJ2-5 TRBV5-4 CASSWMRGAQETQYF
TRBJ2-2 TRBV6-5 CASRGLGRGELFF
TRBJ2-3 TRBV20-1 CSAQTSGRAGDTQYF
TRBJ2-2 TRBV7-2 CASSPRSGTGGELFF
TRBJ2-7 TRBV7-9 CASSLSTTGDKQYF
TRBJ2-3 TRBV28 CASSLARADRDTQYF
TRBJ2-4 TRBV23-1 CASSQYSAGGRDIQYF
TRBJ2-5 TRBV20-1 CSVQQGIETQYF
TRBJ2-5 TRBV20-1 CSGLAGETQYF
TRBJ2-7 TRBV30 CAWSGGLADYEQYF
TRBJ1-3 TRBV28 CASSLSRRGNTIYF
TRBJ2-1 TRBV5-1 CASSYRPGTYNEQFF
TRBJ1-1 TRBV3-1 CASSQDQREAFF
TRBJ2-6 TRBV6-5 CASSDRDLGSGANVLTF
TRBJ2-2 TRBV13 CASSSGTGTGELFF
TRBJ1-2 TRBV28 CASSLSDISDRNYGYTF
TRBJ2-3 TRBV27 CASSLQGMGTDTQYF
TRBJ2-2 TRBV7-2 CASSLSWGTGELFF
TRBJ2-4 TRBV10-3 CAISPSLAKNIQYF
TRBJ1-1 TRBV10-3 CAMWDILMGTEAFF
TRBJ2-1 TRBV6-5 CASSYHTGQGGDNEQFF
TRBJ1-1 TRBV28 CASSIGGSELTEAFF
TRBJ2-7 TRBV4-1 CASSRDRGYEQYF
TRBJ2-1 TRBV15 CATSRDRFGEQFF
TRBJ2-1 TRBV5-1 CASELGLGGEQFF
TRBJ2-2 TRBV4-1 CASSQDPSSGGARGTGELFF
TRBJ2-5 TRBV25-1 CASSESVNQETQYF
TRBJ2-1 TRBV27 CASSGGLAGLHEQFF
TRBJ1-3 TRBV29-1 CSVETGRNTIYF
TRBJ1-1 TRBV6-5 CASSYSGEAFF
TRBJ1-2 TRBV11-2 CASSRESYGYTF
TRBJ2-3 TRBV5-1 CASSMTAGTQYF
TRBJ2-7 TRBV7-8 CASSLEQGRSEQYF
TRBJ2-5 TRBV28 CASKLQGEETQYF
TRBJ1-2 TRBV28 CASSLWGDYGYTF
TRBJ2-7 TRBV20-1 CSAFPLGGYSYEQYF
TRBJ2-5 TRBV11-3 CASSQGQGEYQETQYF
TRBJ1-4 TRBV11-2 CASSLDGGQGNEKLFF
TRBJ1-2 TRBV2 CASSRGQGIFYGYTF
TRBJ1-1 TRBV5-5 CASSLVGPITEAFF
TRBJ1-3 TRBV10-3 CAISGPGQGSLSGNTIYF
TRBJ2-5 TRBV19 CASGRARETQYF
TRBJ2-7 TRBV7-2 CASSLAPTSGAVGYF
TRBJ2-5 TRBV4-2 CASSPGTGLRETQYF